One sample yielded the 7 T cell receptor beta chains listed below, sequenced in a study of Ad26.COV2.S vaccination and SARS-CoV-2 variants. The treatment denotes: roughly 18 received Ad26.COV2.S at low or high dose, single or two shots; about 5 received placebo; per-sample allocation not given. Collection of the samples took place on day 63 after the first injection of vaccine or placebo. The method was immunoSEQ multiplex PCR; TCRdb's version includes in-frame clones alone and lacks a portion of them. The table has roughly 350,000 clones, around 87% seen once. The specimen comprised peripheral blood, sampled in a trial of Ad26.COV2.S vaccine versus placebo. Receptor source: a person aged 18 to 65 who received the Ad26.COV2.S COVID-19 vaccine or a placebo.

CDR3 coding DNA: TGTGCCAGCAGTGATGGGACGGGGTTCACAGATACGCAGTATTTT. Its protein is CASSDGTGFTDTQYF. This chain joins TRBV6-1 and TRBJ2-3; TRBD1 or TRBD2 may be the D gene (5 bases each). V was clipped by 3 bases and J by 2 bases, with 12 bases between them. Looked up from germline, CDR1 is MNHNS and CDR2 is SASEGT. This CDR3 is built from 15 residues.

This clone has just a few counts. The chain carries TRBV5-1 and TRBJ1-1, with D possibly being TRBD1 (5 bases). Germline CDR1 reads SGHRS; CDR2 reads YFSETQ. This CDR3 is 18 amino acids long. V dropped 4 bases and J dropped 3 bases, with 25 bases sitting between them. CDR3 nucleotides: TGCGCCAGCAGCCAGCAAGCCAGGGCGTACCTAGCGGACACTGAAGCTTTCTTT. This gives the protein CASSQQARAYLADTEAFF.

CDR3 in DNA: TGTGCCAGCAGTGAAGGGGGACTCACAGATACGCAGTATTTT. Its translation: CASSEGGLTDTQYF. J is TRBJ2-3 and V is TRBV6-1; TRBD2 is a possible D gene (6 bases). Deletions cut 1 base from V and 2 bases from J, with 7 bases between. The CDR3 length is 14 residues. Germline V gives CDR1 MNHNS, CDR2 SASEGT.

The chain carries TRBV4-2 and TRBJ2-2; no clear D. V lost 0 bases, J lost 8 bases, and 7 bases lay in between. The length of the CDR3 is 13 residues. CDR1 is LGHNA, CDR2 YNFKEQ, per germline. DNA of the CDR3: TGTGCCAGCAGCCAAGATTTAGGAGGGGAGCTGTTTTTT. This encodes CASSQDLGGELFF.

V usage is TRBV4-2 and J usage is TRBJ1-4; 10 nucleotides line up with TRBD1. The CDR3 has 16 amino acids. Germline V CDR1 and CDR2: LGHNA, YNFKEQ. Losses at the gene ends were 0 bases for V and 8 bases for J; bases not matched to a gene: 6. The CDR3 loop reads CASSQDDRGLWEKLFF. The CDR3 DNA reads as TGTGCCAGCAGCCAAGACGACAGGGGGCTTTGGGAAAAACTGTTTTTT.

This chain joins TRBV5-6 and TRBJ2-7; TRBD1 is a possible D gene (5 bases). V was cut by 0 bases and J by 1 base, with 8 bases left in between. CDR3 length equals 14 residues. Germline V lookup: CDR1 SGHDT, CDR2 YYEEEE. As DNA, the CDR3 is TGTGCCAGCAGCTTGGAGGACACTTCCTACGAGCAGTACTTC. Its protein is CASSLEDTSYEQYF.

Note on this clone: Other DNA variants within this sample encode the same CDR3. The gene calls are TRBV3-1 (or the pseudogene TRBV3-2) and TRBJ1-1; D gene unclear. Trimming cost V 3 bases and J 5 bases, with 7 bases left between them. The CDR3 is 12 amino acids. The germline gives CDR1 LGHDT, CDR2 YNNKEL (reference sequence). Here the CDR3 DNA reads TGTGCCAGCAGCCATCGGGGTACTGAAGCTTTCTTT. Translating it yields CASSHRGTEAFF.